Following are 20 T cell receptor beta chains from one sample sequenced in a study of T cells after somatic rescue of genetic block. The assay was immunoSEQ multiplex PCR, and TCRdb's table has in-frame clones only and misses some. The data show 45,000 to 55,000 clones, with about 96% seen just once and approximately 0.07% held by the top ten. The sequencing sample was made of peripheral blood mononuclear cells (PBMCs). The receptors here all came from a child younger than two.

V is TRBV5-1 and J is TRBJ1-4; 7 bases agree with TRBD1. Germline assignment: CDR1 SGHRS and CDR2 YFSETQ. After removal of 4 bases from V and 6 bases from J, the junction contained 9 bases not matched to a gene. The CDR3 contains 15 residues. CDR3 nucleotides: TGCGCCAGCAGCACCGGACAGGTTGGGGATGAAAAACTGTTTTTT. It codes for CASSTGQVGDEKLFF. The full variable domain, rest sourced from reference TRBV5-1 and TRBJ1-4, is KAGVTQTPRYLIKTRGQQVTLSCSPISGHRSVSWYQQTPGQGLQFLFEYFSETQRNKGNFPGRFSGRQFSNSRSEMNVSTLELGDSALYLCASSTGQVGDEKLFFGSGTQLSVL.

The chain has TRBV25-1 and TRBJ1-2; D is ambiguous. The CDR3 is made up of 13 amino acids. The V end lost 0 bases, the J end lost 0 bases, and 2 bases lay between the germline ends. Germline assignment: CDR1 MGHDK and CDR2 SYGVNS. The CDR3 here is CASSEYTNYGYTF. As DNA, the CDR3 is TGTGCCAGCAGTGAATACACTAACTATGGCTACACCTTC.

The chain is built from TRBV27 and TRBJ2-1; tentatively, D is TRBD1 (5 bases). In germline, CDR1 is MNHEY, CDR2 SMNVEV (reference sequence). This CDR3 contains 15 residues. The ends were cut back, 0 bases at V and 4 bases at J, with 10 bases in the middle. CDR3 sequence (DNA): TGTGCCAGCAGTTTATCAGGGGCCCTTTACAATGAGCAGTTCTTC. This gives the protein CASSLSGALYNEQFF.

This sequence joins TRBV7-2 and TRBJ2-3, with TRBD2 matching 12 bases. The CDR3 contains 16 residues. CDR1 and CDR2 (germline): SGHTA, FQGNSA. V lost 0 bases and J lost 3; bases outside the gene matches: 1. The CDR3 DNA sequence: TGTGCCAGCAGCTTAGCCGGGACTAGCGGGACAGATACGCAGTATTTT. Amino acid sequence: CASSLAGTSGTDTQYF.

The chain couples TRBV9 to TRBJ2-7, with 13 positions matching TRBD2. Looked up from germline, CDR1 is SGDLS and CDR2 is YYNGEE. The CDR3 loop spans 13 amino acids. Trimming cost V 3 bases and J 6 bases; bases outside gene matches: 0. CDR3 residues: CASSGTSGSEQYF. The DNA for the CDR3 is TGTGCCAGCAGCGGGACTAGCGGGAGCGAGCAGTACTTC.

V gene TRBV7-9 combines with J gene TRBJ2-5; D is unresolved. The CDR3 extends over 16 amino acids. CDR1 and CDR2 from the germline V gene are SEHNR and FQNEAQ (reference sequence). V lost 3 bases, J lost 1 base, and 15 bases lay in between. The CDR3 sequence: CASSFWALDPQETQYF. CDR3 nucleotide sequence: TGTGCCAGCAGCTTCTGGGCTCTAGACCCCCAAGAGACCCAGTACTTC.

Concerning this clone itself: The sample contains more than one DNA sequence encoding this CDR3. The chain uses TRBV29-1 and TRBJ1-5; D is undetermined. Per the germline V gene, CDR1 is SQVTM and CDR2 is ANQGSEA. This CDR3 region has 12 residues. Trimming stripped 4 bases from V and 0 bases from J, with 4 bases between. The CDR3 DNA sequence: TGCAGCGTTGGGGATAGCAATCAGCCCCAGCATTTT. Its protein is CSVGDSNQPQHF.

This chain connects TRBV2 to TRBJ2-2; D ambiguous. The CDR3 has 13 amino acids. V shed 6 bases and J shed 2 bases, with 7 bases lying between them. The germline gives CDR1 SNHLY, CDR2 FYNNEI. This CDR3 is CASRDPNTGELFF. The CDR3 DNA is TGTGCCAGCAGGGACCCTAACACCGGGGAGCTGTTTTTT.

The chain uses TRBV6-6 and TRBJ2-2, with D perhaps matching TRBD1 (6 bases). Trimming removed 6 bases at V and 1 base at J, with 12 bases between. The CDR3 has 15 residues. From germline, CDR1 is MNHNY and CDR2 SVGAGI (reference sequence). The chain's CDR3 is CASSLQGRNTGELFF. Written as DNA, the CDR3 is TGTGCCAGCAGCTTACAGGGCCGGAACACCGGGGAGCTGTTTTTT.

This rearrangement joins TRBV7-2 to TRBJ2-7, with D possibly TRBD2 on 5 matching bases. V was shortened by 5 bases and J by 0 bases, with 11 bases between the two germline ends. The V gene's germline CDR1 is SGHTA and CDR2 FQGNSA. The CDR3 covers 14 residues. This CDR3 reads CASSPIRDSYEQYF. CDR3 bases: TGTGCCAGCAGCCCCATTCGGGACTCCTACGAGCAGTACTTC.

This clone was seen once. V usage is TRBV19 and J usage is TRBJ2-2; no firm D call. CDR1 LNHDA and CDR2 SQIVND come from the germline V gene (reference sequence). The V and J ends lost 6 bases and 1 base respectively, with 3 bases between them. CDR3 size: 12 residues. The CDR3 DNA sequence: TGTGCCAGTAGACAGAACACCGGGGAGCTGTTTTTT. This codes for CASRQNTGELFF.

The chain employs TRBV19 and TRBJ2-7; D not resolved. The V end lost 1 base, the J end lost 3 bases, and 7 bases lay between the germline ends. CDR3 length equals 13 residues. The germline V gene has CDR1 LNHDA and CDR2 SQIVND (reference sequence). In DNA, the CDR3 is TGTGCCAGTAGTATAGCCGCCCACTACGAGCAGTACTTC. Its translation: CASSIAAHYEQYF.

This sequence joins TRBV19 and TRBJ1-2; 11 bases align to TRBD1. Germline assignment: CDR1 LNHDA and CDR2 SQIVND (reference sequence). The CDR3 length is 15 residues. Trimming at V came to 4 bases and at J to 0 bases, leaving 1 base not matched to a gene. The DNA of the CDR3 is TGTGCCAGTAGTAAGGACAGGGGGCCTAACTATGGCTACACCTTC. Protein: CASSKDRGPNYGYTF.

The chain couples TRBV30 to TRBJ2-3; unclear D gene. The germline V gene has CDR1 GTSNPN and CDR2 SVGIG (reference sequence). The ends were cut back, 0 bases at V and 2 bases at J, with 9 bases in the middle. The CDR3 is made up of 14 amino acids. CDR3 nucleotides: TGTGCCTGGAGTGTAAGCCGGTTCACAGATACGCAGTATTTT. Encoded protein: CAWSVSRFTDTQYF. Filled out from reference TRBV30 and TRBJ2-3, the complete variable domain reads SQTIHQWPATLVQPVGSPLSLECTVEGTSNPNLYWYRQAAGRGLQLLFYSVGIGQISSEVPQNLSASRPQDRQFILSSKKLLLSDSGFYLCAWSVSRFTDTQYFGPGTRLTVL.

The chain carries TRBV6-5 and TRBJ1-3; tentative D call: TRBD1 (5 bases). The CDR3 loop spans 12 amino acids. V lost 6 bases to trimming and J lost 8 bases, with 11 bases between them. CDR1 is MNHEY, CDR2 SVGAGI, per germline. The CDR3 region is CASRSAGHTIYF. The CDR3 nucleotides read TGTGCCAGCAGGTCCGCAGGGCACACCATATATTTT.

A few counts support this clone. The V call is TRBV5-6, the J call TRBJ2-1, with D hard to call. The ends were cut back, 2 bases at V and 2 bases at J, with 2 bases in the middle. The CDR3 has 12 residues. Germline values: CDR1 SGHDT, CDR2 YYEEEE. CDR3 sequence (DNA): TGTGCCAGCAGCTTCCCCTACAATGAGCAGTTCTTC. Residues: CASSFPYNEQFF.

The V call is TRBV11-2, the J call TRBJ2-7, with TRBD2 matching 8 bases. Germline loops: CDR1 SGHAT, CDR2 FQNNGV. V trimming: 2 bases; J trimming: 0 bases; junction bases outside the gene matches: 0. The CDR3 length is 14 residues. This CDR3 reads CASSLLAGSYEQYF. In DNA, the CDR3 is TGTGCCAGCAGCTTACTAGCGGGCTCCTACGAGCAGTACTTC. The complete variable domain, with remaining parts taken from reference TRBV11-2 and TRBJ2-7, reads EAGVAQSPRYKIIEKRQSVAFWCNPISGHATLYWYQQILGQGPKLLIQFQNNGVVDDSQLPKDRFSAERLKGVDSTLKIQPAKLEDSAVYLCASSLLAGSYEQYFGPGTRLTVT.

This clone has just a few counts. The rearrangement links TRBV5-1 to TRBJ1-4; D ambiguous. Germline V gene data show CDR1 as SGHRS and CDR2 as YFSETQ. The CDR3 contains 14 residues. The germline V and J ends were trimmed by 0 bases and 0 bases, with 3 bases remaining between them. The CDR3 sequence is CASSLGATNEKLFF. The DNA for the CDR3 is TGCGCCAGCAGCTTGGGGGCAACTAATGAAAAACTGTTTTTT.

The chain recombines TRBV28 with TRBJ2-7, with TRBD2 identical over 13 bases. The length of the CDR3 is 13 residues. Per germline, CDR1 MDHEN and CDR2 SYDVKM. The trim removed 8 bases at V and 2 bases at J, leaving 0 bases unmatched. The CDR3 region is CASGLAGAYEQYF. Written as DNA, the CDR3 is TGTGCCAGCGGACTAGCGGGGGCCTACGAGCAGTACTTC.

V is TRBV4-2 and J is TRBJ1-5; a weak D match, TRBD1 (5 bases). The length of the CDR3 is 15 residues. Trimming took off 0 bases at V and 1 base at J, with 7 bases between the two ends. Germline-derived CDR1 and CDR2 are LGHNA and YNFKEQ. CDR3 protein: CASSQEQGSNQPQHF. CDR3 coding DNA: TGTGCCAGCAGCCAAGAGCAGGGCAGCAATCAGCCCCAGCATTTT.